This TCR beta chain was recorded in a study of CD4+ T cells in melanoma. TCRdb keeps only in-frame clones here, not all; method: immunoSEQ multiplex PCR. The top ten clones hold less than 2% of a sample with roughly 150,000 clones, around 90% of them seen once. About this clone: Its target is unknown.

Between the trimmed V and J ends, which lost 0 bases and 5 bases, there was a span of 14 bases. CDR1 is MNHNY and CDR2 is SVGAGI in the germline V gene (reference sequence). This CDR3 has 15 amino acids. Study-level points and caveats: In melanoma, neoantigen-specific CD4+ T cells reportedly differed in differentiation state. CD8+ T cell, macrophage and B cell function reportedly correlated with neoantigen-specific CD4+ T cells.

The TCR comes from a human donor with melanoma. This chain connects TRBV6-6 to TRBJ2-7; D may be TRBD1 (6 bases). The CDR3 nucleotides read TGTGCCAGCAGTTACTCCGCAGGGGCCAGCAACGAGCAGTACTTC. Translation: CASSYSAGASNEQYF.